The 15 T cell receptor beta chains presented below share a single source sample, sequenced in a study of T cell clonality in common variable immunodeficiency. Overall study results and limits: Fewer deletions and N-nucleotide insertions were reportedly seen in common variable immunodeficiency TCR beta sequences.

Assay: immunoSEQ multiplex PCR; the TCRdb copy retains only in-frame clones and omits some. Sampling found about 35,000 clones, none seen once. These TCRs are of unknown antigen specificity. The specimen sequenced was peripheral blood mononuclear cells. All receptors derive from a human donor with common variable immunodeficiency.

This clone was seen repeatedly, ten times or more. The read finishes 3 residues shy of the CDR3 end, and the germline J gene is used to complete it. V is TRBV7-2 and J is TRBJ2-4, with no clear D. This CDR3 region has 11 residues. Germline V CDR1 and CDR2: SGHTA, FQGNSA. The CDR3 reads CASSSPLPQYF. The CDR3 DNA, read in part, is TGTGCCAGCAGCTCTCCCCTCCCT.

This clone was counted at least ten times. The read ends 3 residues before the CDR3 terminus; that terminus is restored from the germline J gene. V gene TRBV9 combines with J gene TRBJ2-3; 7 bases are shared with TRBD2. J was trimmed by 6 bases and V by 0 bases; bases with no gene match: 10. In germline, CDR1 is SGDLS, CDR2 YYNGEE. The CDR3 has 16 amino acids. CDR3 amino acids: CASSVGGAGWLDTQYF. Incomplete CDR3 DNA: TGTGCCAGCAGCGTAGGAGGAGCGGGGTGGTTGGATACG.

This clone was seen at least ten times. Sequencing ends 3 residues short of the CDR3 end; the germline J gene provides the rest. The rearrangement uses TRBV15 and TRBJ2-1, with 10 bases matching TRBD2. Germline V gene data show CDR1 as LNHNV and CDR2 as YYDKDF (reference sequence). V lost 3 bases to trimming and J lost 4 bases; unmatched junction nucleotides: 3. This CDR3 spans 15 amino acids. The part of the CDR3 DNA that was read is TGTGCCACCAGCAGCGGGACTAGCGAGTACAATGAG. Its protein product is CATSSGTSEYNE. The CDR3 as a whole reads CATSSGTSEYNEQFF.

Comment on this clone: The sequenced fragment ends 3 residues before the CDR3 boundary, so the rest is inferred from the germline J gene. V usage is TRBV10-3 and J usage is TRBJ2-1; 12 bases are a match to TRBD2. This CDR3 has 19 residues. V gave up 2 bases and J gave up 8 bases; unmatched junction bases: 16. Looked up from germline, CDR1 is ENHRY and CDR2 is SYGVKD. CDR3 region: CAISEQGLAGFSVGYEQFF. The sequenced CDR3 bases are TGTGCCATCAGTGAGCAGGGACTAGCGGGTTTCTCCGTCGGCTATGAG.

This clone was seen at least ten times. The read comes to an end 3 residues before the CDR3 does, leaving the germline J gene to fill in the end. The chain recombines TRBV19 with TRBJ1-5; possible D gene TRBD1, 5 bases. V was pared by 9 bases and J by 6 bases, with 21 bases between. Germline loops: CDR1 LNHDA, CDR2 SQIVND (reference sequence). The CDR3 length is 15 residues. CDR3 sequence: CASHSGPGGVQPQHF. The CDR3 DNA, read in part, is TGTGCCAGCCACTCCGGGCCCGGGGGGGTTCAGCCC.

This clone has a handful of counts. A read error may produce the germline difference seen at one junction end. The read gets to within 3 residues of the CDR3 end, and the germline J gene fills in the rest. This chain joins TRBV7-9 and TRBJ1-4; the D is unclear. The CDR3 covers 11 residues. Germline-derived CDR1 and CDR2 are SEHNR and FQNEAQ (reference sequence). The CDR3 sequence: CSSSLQRKLFF. The sequenced CDR3 bases are TGTTCCAGCAGCCTCCAACGGAAA.

Many counts were recorded for this clone. Read coverage stops 3 residues before the CDR3 terminus; the germline J gene supplies the remainder. J is TRBJ2-1 and V is TRBV19; the D gene could be TRBD1 or TRBD2 (6 bases each). The CDR3 extends over 14 amino acids. The germline V gene encodes CDR1 LNHDA and CDR2 SQIVND (reference sequence). Trimming cost V 8 bases and J 5 bases, with 16 bases left between them. CDR3 in amino acids: CASGSRGGHNEQFF. The CDR3 DNA, read in part, is TGTGCCAGTGGGAGCAGGGGAGGCCACAATGAG.

Notes on this clone: The read terminates 3 residues ahead of where the CDR3 ends, so the germline J gene completes it. This chain uses TRBV7-2 with TRBJ1-2; unclear D gene. V lost 0 bases and J 5 bases, leaving 4 bases between the germline ends. The CDR3 has 12 residues. Germline V gene lookup returns CDR1 SGHTA and CDR2 FQGNSA. The CDR3 sequence: CASSLARYGYTF. Incomplete CDR3 DNA: TGTGCCAGCAGCTTAGCCCGGTATGGC.

The table lists this clone with many counts. Here the CDR3 reads CASSLYRPGGLAPNEQFF. Partial CDR3 DNA: TGTGCCAGCAGTTTATACCGCCCCGGGGGACTCGCCCCCAATGAG. The rearrangement joins TRBV28 to TRBJ2-1; possible D gene TRBD2, 6 bases. Sequencing ends 3 residues short of the CDR3 end; the germline J gene provides the rest. In germline, CDR1 is MDHEN, CDR2 SYDVKM. Deletions cut 1 base from V and 6 bases from J, with 22 bases between. The CDR3 contains 18 residues.

This clone has just a few counts. The missing CDR3 end, 3 residues past where the read stops, is filled in from the germline J gene. The rearrangement joins TRBV19 to TRBJ2-3; D gene unclear. Trimming cost V 3 bases and J 1 base, with 14 bases left between them. The CDR3 has 16 amino acids. Germline V gene lookup returns CDR1 LNHDA and CDR2 SQIVND (reference sequence). The CDR3 is CASSISTSWGTDTQYF. The sequenced part of the CDR3 DNA is TGTGCCAGTAGTATTAGCACTTCTTGGGGCACAGATACG.

This clone was counted ten times or more. The CDR3 end lies 3 residues beyond the end of the read and is filled in from the germline J gene. V and J are TRBV7-8 and TRBJ2-6; TRBD1 might be the D (6 bases). CDR3 length equals 18 residues. Germline loops: CDR1 SGHVS, CDR2 FQNEAQ. The ends were cut back, 6 bases at V and 2 bases at J, with 20 bases in the middle. CDR3 DNA, as far as it was read: TGTGCCAGCAGTCTTTCCCCCAGGGGCCCTGCTGGGGCCAACGTC. This sequence encodes CASSLSPRGPAGANV. The full-length CDR3 reads as CASSLSPRGPAGANVLTF.

In this sample, this clone turned up a few times. The DNA ends 3 residues before the CDR3 does, and the rest of the CDR3 is filled in from the germline J gene. The chain uses TRBV18 and TRBJ1-1; perhaps TRBD1 as D (5 bases). The CDR3 is made up of 16 amino acids. Looked up from germline, CDR1 is KGHSH and CDR2 is LQKENI. Trimming removed 3 bases from V and 1 base from J, with 15 bases in between. The CDR3 is CASSPQGTRGNTEAFF. The CDR3 bases that were read are TGTGCCAGCTCACCCCAGGGCACCCGAGGGAACACTGAA.

Comments on this clone: With the read ending 3 residues before the CDR3 end, the germline J gene is used to fill in that end. The rearrangement uses TRBV2 and TRBJ2-2; TRBD2 might be the D (6 bases). Per germline, CDR1 SNHLY and CDR2 FYNNEI. The CDR3 runs to 15 residues. With 6 bases removed from V and 1 base from J, the gap between germline ends came to 12 bases. CDR3 protein: CASRNRDLNTGELFF. The CDR3 bases that were read are TGTGCCAGCAGAAACCGGGACTTGAACACCGGGGAG.

This clone was recorded at least ten times. Its ends do not fully match the called genes, so a read error is possible. The read finishes 3 residues shy of the CDR3 end, and the germline J gene is used to complete it. This chain links TRBV4-2 with TRBJ1-1, with 7 bases matching TRBD1. The germline gives CDR1 LGHNA, CDR2 YNFKEQ. The CDR3 consists of 15 residues. The part of the CDR3 DNA that was read is TGCGCCAGCAGCCAAGATGGGACAGAAAACACTGAA. This translates into CASSQDGTENTE. The whole CDR3 protein reads CASSQDGTENTEAFF.

The DNA read from the CDR3 is TGCAGTGCTAGAGATGCTAGCGGGAAGGATAGGACAGATACG. It yields the protein CSARDASGKDRTDT. The complete CDR3 sequence is CSARDASGKDRTDTQYF. The chain combines TRBV20-1 with TRBJ2-3; TRBD2 matches 9 bases. Read sequence stops 3 residues before the CDR3 end, and the germline J gene provides the missing end. The CDR3 is made up of 17 amino acids. Germline trimming cut 0 bases from V and 3 bases from J; bases unmatched to any gene: 10. Germline V gene lookup returns CDR1 DFQATT and CDR2 SNEGSKA (reference sequence).